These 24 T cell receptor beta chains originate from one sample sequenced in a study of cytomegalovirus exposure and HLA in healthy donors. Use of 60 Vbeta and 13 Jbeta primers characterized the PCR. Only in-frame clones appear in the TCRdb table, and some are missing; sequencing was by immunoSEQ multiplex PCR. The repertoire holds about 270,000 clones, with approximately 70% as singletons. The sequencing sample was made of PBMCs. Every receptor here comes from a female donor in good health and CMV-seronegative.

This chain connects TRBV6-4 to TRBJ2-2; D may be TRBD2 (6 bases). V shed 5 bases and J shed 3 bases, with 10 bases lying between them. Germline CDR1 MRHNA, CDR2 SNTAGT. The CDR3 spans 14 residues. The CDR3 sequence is CASSPGSHTGELFF. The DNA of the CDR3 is TGTGCCAGCAGTCCCGGGAGTCACACCGGGGAGCTGTTTTTT.

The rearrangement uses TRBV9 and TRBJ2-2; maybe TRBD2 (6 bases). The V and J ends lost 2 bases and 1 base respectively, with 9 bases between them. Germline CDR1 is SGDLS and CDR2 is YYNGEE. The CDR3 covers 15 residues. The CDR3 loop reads CASSVGGKNTGELFF. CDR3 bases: TGTGCCAGCAGCGTCGGCGGGAAGAACACCGGGGAGCTGTTTTTT. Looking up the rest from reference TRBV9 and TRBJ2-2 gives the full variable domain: DSGVTQTPKHLITATGQRVTLRCSPRSGDLSVYWYQQSLDQGLQFLIQYYNGEERAKGNILERFSAQQFPDLHSELNLSSLELGDSALYFCASSVGGKNTGELFFGEGSRLTVL.

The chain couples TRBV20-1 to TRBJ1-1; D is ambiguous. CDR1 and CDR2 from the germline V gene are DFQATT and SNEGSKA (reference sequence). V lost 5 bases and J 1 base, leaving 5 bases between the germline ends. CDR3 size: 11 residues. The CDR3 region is CSAPQNTEAFF. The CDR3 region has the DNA TGCAGTGCTCCACAGAACACTGAAGCTTTCTTT.

The DNA for the CDR3 is TGCAGCGTTGGGGGACAGGGGGCGCGGGGGAACGAGCAGTACTTC. Translated: CSVGGQGARGNEQYF. The rearrangement joins TRBV29-1 to TRBJ2-7, with 12 bases that match TRBD1. From germline, CDR1 is SQVTM and CDR2 ANQGSEA. V lost 4 bases and J lost 5; bases outside the gene matches: 9. This CDR3 is 15 amino acids long.

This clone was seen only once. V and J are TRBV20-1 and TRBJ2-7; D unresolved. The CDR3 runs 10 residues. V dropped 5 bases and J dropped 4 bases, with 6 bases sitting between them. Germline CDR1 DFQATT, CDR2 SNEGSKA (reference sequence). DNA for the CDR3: TGCAGTGCTTCGAGTTACGAGCAGTACTTC. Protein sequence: CSASSYEQYF.

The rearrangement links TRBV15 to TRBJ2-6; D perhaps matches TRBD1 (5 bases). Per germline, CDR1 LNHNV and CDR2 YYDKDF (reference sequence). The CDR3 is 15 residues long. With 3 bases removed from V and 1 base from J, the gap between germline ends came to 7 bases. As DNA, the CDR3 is TGTGCCACCAGCAGGCCAGGGTCTGGGGCCAACGTCCTGACTTTC. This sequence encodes CATSRPGSGANVLTF. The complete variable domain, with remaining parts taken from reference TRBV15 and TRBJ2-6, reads DAMVIQNPRYQVTQFGKPVTLSCSQTLNHNVMYWYQQKSSQAPKLLFHYYDKDFNNEADTPDNFQSRRPNTSFCFLDIRSPGLGDTAMYLCATSRPGSGANVLTFGAGSRLTVL.

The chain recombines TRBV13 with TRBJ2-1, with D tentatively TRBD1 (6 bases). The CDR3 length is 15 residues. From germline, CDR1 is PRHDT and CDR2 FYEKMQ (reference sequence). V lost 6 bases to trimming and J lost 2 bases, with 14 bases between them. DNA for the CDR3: TGTGCCAGCAGGCCCACAGGGATAGCCTACAATGAGCAGTTCTTC. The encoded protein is CASRPTGIAYNEQFF. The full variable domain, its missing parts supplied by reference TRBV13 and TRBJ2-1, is AAGVIQSPRHLIKEKRETATLKCYPIPRHDTVYWYQQGPGQDPQFLISFYEKMQSDKGSIPDRFSAQQFSDYHSELNMSSLELGDSALYFCASRPTGIAYNEQFFGPGTRLTVL.

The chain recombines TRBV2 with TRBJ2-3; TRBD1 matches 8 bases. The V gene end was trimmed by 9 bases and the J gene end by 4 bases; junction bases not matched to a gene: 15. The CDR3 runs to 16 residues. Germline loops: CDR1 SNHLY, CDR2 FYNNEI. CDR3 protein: CARTKGQGSLSDTQYF. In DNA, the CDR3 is TGTGCCAGAACTAAAGGACAGGGTTCGCTGTCAGATACGCAGTATTTT.

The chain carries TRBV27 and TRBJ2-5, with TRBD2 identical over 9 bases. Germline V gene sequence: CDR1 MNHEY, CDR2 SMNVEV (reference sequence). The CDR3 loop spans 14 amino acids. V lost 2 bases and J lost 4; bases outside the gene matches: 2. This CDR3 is CASSLGSGGETQYF. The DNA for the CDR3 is TGTGCCAGCAGTTTAGGTAGCGGGGGAGAGACCCAGTACTTC.

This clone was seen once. The CDR3 spells CSVVRAGVGAGEQYF. CDR3 bases: TGCAGCGTTGTTCGGGCGGGGGTTGGGGCGGGCGAGCAGTACTTC. The V gene is TRBV29-1, the J gene TRBJ2-7, with TRBD2 identical over 7 bases. After removal of 4 bases from V and 6 bases from J, the junction contained 15 bases not matched to a gene. The CDR3 totals 15 residues. Per the germline V gene, CDR1 is SQVTM and CDR2 is ANQGSEA.

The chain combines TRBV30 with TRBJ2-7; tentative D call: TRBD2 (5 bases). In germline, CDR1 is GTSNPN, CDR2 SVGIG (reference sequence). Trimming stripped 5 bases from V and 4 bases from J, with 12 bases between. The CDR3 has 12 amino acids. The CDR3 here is CAWSLGLYEQYF. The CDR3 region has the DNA TGTGCCTGGTCATTAGGACTTTACGAGCAGTACTTC.

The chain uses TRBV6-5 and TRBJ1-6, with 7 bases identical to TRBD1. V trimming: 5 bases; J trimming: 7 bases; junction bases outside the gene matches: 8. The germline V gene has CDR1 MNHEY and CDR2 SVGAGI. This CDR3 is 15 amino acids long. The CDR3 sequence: CASSLGQVLNSPLHF. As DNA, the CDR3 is TGTGCCAGCAGTCTAGGACAGGTCTTAAATTCACCCCTCCACTTT.

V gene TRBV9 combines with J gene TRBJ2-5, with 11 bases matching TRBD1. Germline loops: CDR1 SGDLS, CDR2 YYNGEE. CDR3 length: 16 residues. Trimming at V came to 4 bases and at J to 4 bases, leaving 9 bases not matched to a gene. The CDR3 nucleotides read TGTGCCAGCAGCCCGAGGACAGGGGGCGCGATAGAGACCCAGTACTTC. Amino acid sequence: CASSPRTGGAIETQYF. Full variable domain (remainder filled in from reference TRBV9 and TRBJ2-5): DSGVTQTPKHLITATGQRVTLRCSPRSGDLSVYWYQQSLDQGLQFLIQYYNGEERAKGNILERFSAQQFPDLHSELNLSSLELGDSALYFCASSPRTGGAIETQYFGPGTRLLVL.

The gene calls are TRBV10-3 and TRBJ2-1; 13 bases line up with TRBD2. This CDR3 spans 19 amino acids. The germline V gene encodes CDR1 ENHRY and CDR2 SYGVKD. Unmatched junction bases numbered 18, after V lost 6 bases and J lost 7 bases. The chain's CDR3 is CAIRSGLAGPPFGPNEQFF. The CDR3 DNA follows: TGTGCCATCAGATCGGGACTAGCGGGACCCCCGTTCGGCCCAAATGAGCAGTTCTTC.

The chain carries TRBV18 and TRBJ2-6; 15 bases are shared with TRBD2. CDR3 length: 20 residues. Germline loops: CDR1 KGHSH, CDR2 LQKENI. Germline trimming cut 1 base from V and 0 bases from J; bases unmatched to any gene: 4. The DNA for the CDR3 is TGTGCCAGCTCACCACTGGGACTAGCGGGAGGTTCCTCTGGGGCCAACGTCCTGACTTTC. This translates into CASSPLGLAGGSSGANVLTF. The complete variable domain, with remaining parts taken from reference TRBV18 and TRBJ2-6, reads NAGVMQNPRHLVRRRGQEARLRCSPMKGHSHVYWYRQLPEEGLKFMVYLQKENIIDESGMPKERFSAEFPKEGPSILRIQQVVRGDSAAYFCASSPLGLAGGSSGANVLTFGAGSRLTVL.

CDR3 in DNA: TGTGCCAGCAGCTTAGGACTAGCGGGGCTGAACAATGAGCAGTTCTTC. This encodes CASSLGLAGLNNEQFF. The V gene is TRBV13, the J gene TRBJ2-1; 10 nucleotides match TRBD2. This CDR3 is built from 16 residues. Germline V gene data show CDR1 as PRHDT and CDR2 as FYEKMQ (reference sequence). The V gene end was trimmed by 0 bases and the J gene end by 5 bases; junction bases not matched to a gene: 4.

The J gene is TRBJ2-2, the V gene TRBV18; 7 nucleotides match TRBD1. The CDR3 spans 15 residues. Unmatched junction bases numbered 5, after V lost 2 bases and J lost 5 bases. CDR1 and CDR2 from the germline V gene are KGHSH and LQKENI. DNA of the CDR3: TGTGCCAGCTCACCAGTAGGGGGCCGGACCGGGGAGCTGTTTTTT. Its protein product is CASSPVGGRTGELFF.

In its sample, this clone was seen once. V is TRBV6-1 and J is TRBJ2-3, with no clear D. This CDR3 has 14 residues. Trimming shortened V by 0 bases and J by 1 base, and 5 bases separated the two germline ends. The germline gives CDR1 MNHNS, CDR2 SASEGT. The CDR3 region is CASSEAGGTDTQYF. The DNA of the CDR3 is TGTGCCAGCAGTGAAGCCGGTGGCACAGATACGCAGTATTTT.

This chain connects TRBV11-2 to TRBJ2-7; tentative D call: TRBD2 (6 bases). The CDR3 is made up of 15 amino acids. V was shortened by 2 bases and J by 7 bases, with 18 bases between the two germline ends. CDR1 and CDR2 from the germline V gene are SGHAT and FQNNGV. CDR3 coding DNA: TGTGCCAGCAGCTTAACAGCGGGTTCCTTACGGGAGCAGTACTTC. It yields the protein CASSLTAGSLREQYF.

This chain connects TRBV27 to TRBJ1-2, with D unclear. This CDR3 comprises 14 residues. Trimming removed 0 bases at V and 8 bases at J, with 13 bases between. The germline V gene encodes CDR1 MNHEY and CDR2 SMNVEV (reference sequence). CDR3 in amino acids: CASSLSTLSRGYTF. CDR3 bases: TGTGCCAGCAGTTTATCGACGCTTTCTAGGGGCTACACCTTC.

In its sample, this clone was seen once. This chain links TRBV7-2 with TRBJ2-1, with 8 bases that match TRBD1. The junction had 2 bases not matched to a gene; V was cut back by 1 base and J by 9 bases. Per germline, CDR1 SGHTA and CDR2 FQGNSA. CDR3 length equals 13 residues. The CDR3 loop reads CASSLGRGLEQFF. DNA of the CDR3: TGTGCCAGCAGCTTAGGCAGGGGGCTTGAGCAGTTCTTC.

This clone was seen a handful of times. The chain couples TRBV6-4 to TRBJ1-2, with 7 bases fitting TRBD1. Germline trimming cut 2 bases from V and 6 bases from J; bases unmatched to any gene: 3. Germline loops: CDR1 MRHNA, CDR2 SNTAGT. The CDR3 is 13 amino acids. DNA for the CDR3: TGTGCCAGCAGTGACGGGACAGCGCATGGCTACACCTTC. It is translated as CASSDGTAHGYTF.

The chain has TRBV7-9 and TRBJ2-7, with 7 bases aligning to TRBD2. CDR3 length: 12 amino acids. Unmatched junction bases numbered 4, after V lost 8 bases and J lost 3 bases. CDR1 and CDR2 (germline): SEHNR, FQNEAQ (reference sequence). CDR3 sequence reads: CASGSGGYEQYF. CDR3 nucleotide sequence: TGTGCCAGCGGATCGGGGGGCTACGAGCAGTACTTC.

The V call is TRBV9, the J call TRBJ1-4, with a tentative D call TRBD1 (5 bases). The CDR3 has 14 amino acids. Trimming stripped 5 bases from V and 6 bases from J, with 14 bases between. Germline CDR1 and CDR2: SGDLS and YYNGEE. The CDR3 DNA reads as TGTGCCAGCAGGCCGGGGGGTAAGGATGAAAAACTGTTTTTT. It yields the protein CASRPGGKDEKLFF.